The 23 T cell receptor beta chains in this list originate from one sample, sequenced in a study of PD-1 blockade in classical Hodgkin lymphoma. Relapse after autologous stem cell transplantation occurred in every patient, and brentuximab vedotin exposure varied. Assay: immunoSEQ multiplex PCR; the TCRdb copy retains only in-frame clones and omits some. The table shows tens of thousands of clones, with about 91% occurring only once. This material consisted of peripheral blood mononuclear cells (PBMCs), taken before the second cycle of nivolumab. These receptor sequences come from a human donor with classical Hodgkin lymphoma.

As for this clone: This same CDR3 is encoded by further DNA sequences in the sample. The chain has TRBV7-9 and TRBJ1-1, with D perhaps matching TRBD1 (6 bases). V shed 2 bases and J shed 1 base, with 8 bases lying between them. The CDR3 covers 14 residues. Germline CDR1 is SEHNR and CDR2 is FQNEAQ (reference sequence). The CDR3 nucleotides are TGTGCCAGCAGCTTAAGGGGACAGAACACTGAAGCTTTCTTT. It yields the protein CASSLRGQNTEAFF.

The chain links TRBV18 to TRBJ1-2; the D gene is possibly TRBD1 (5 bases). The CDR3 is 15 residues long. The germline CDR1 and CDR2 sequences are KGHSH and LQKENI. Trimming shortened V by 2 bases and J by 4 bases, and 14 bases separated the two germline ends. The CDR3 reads CASSPIGDGLYGYTF. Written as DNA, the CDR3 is TGTGCCAGCTCACCAATTGGGGACGGACTCTATGGCTACACCTTC.

CDR3 bases: TGTGCCAGCAGCTCACTGACTAGCCCCGGGGGGTTGGCCCAGTACTTC. Translation: CASSSLTSPGGLAQYF. This chain uses TRBV11-2 with TRBJ2-5, with TRBD2 identical over 7 bases. Germline V gene lookup returns CDR1 SGHAT and CDR2 FQNNGV. V lost 4 bases, J lost 9 bases, and 17 bases stayed unmatched. The CDR3 covers 16 residues.

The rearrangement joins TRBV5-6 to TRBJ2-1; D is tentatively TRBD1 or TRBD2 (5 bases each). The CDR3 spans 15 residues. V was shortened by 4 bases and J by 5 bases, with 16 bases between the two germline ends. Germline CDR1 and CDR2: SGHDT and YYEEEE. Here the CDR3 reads CASSREGGANNEQFF. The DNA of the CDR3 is TGTGCCAGCAGCCGAGAGGGTGGGGCAAACAATGAGCAGTTCTTC. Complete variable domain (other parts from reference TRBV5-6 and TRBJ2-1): DAGVTQSPTHLIKTRGQQVTLRCSPKSGHDTVSWYQQALGQGPQFIFQYYEEEERQRGNFPDRFSGHQFPNYSSELNVNALLLGDSALYLCASSREGGANNEQFFGPGTRLTVL.

CDR3 bases: TGCGCCAAAGGGGAGCGCTCTGGGGCCAACGTCCTGACTTTC. Translation: CAKGERSGANVLTF. V gene TRBV5-1 combines with J gene TRBJ2-6, with D perhaps matching TRBD1 or TRBD2 (5 bases each). The ends were cut back, 9 bases at V and 0 bases at J, with 10 bases in the middle. The CDR3 totals 14 residues. CDR1 and CDR2 from the germline V gene are SGHRS and YFSETQ.

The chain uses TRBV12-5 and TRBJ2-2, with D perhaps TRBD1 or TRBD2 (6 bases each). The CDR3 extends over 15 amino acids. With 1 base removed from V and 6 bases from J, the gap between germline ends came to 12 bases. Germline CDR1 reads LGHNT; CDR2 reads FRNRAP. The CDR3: CASGLDYREAGELFF. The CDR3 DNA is TGTGCTAGTGGTTTGGACTACAGGGAGGCCGGGGAGCTGTTTTTT. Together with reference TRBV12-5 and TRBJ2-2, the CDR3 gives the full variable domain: DARVTQTPRHKVTEMGQEVTMRCQPILGHNTVFWYRQTMMQGLELLAYFRNRAPLDDSGMPKDRFSAEMPDATLATLKIQPSEPRDSAVYFCASGLDYREAGELFFGEGSRLTVL.

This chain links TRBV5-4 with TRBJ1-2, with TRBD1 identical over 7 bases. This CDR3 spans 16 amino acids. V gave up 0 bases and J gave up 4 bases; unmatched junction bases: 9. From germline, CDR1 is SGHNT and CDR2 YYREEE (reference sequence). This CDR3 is CASSLDRGAVPYGYTF. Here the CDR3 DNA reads TGTGCCAGCAGCTTGGACAGGGGAGCCGTCCCCTATGGCTACACCTTC.

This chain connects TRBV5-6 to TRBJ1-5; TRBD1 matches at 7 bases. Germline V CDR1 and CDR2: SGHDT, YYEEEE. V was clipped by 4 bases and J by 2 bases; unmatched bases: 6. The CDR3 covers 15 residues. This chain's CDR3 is CASSDRDRGNQPQHF. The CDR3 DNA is TGTGCCAGCAGCGACAGGGATAGGGGCAATCAGCCCCAGCATTTT. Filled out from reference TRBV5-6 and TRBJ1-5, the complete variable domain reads DAGVTQSPTHLIKTRGQQVTLRCSPKSGHDTVSWYQQALGQGPQFIFQYYEEEERQRGNFPDRFSGHQFPNYSSELNVNALLLGDSALYLCASSDRDRGNQPQHFGDGTRLSIL.

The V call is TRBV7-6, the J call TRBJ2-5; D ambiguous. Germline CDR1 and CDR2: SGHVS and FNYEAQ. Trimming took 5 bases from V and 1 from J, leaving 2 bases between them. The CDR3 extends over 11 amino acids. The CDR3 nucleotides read TGTGCCAGCAGCCCCCAAGAGACCCAGTACTTC. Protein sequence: CASSPQETQYF.

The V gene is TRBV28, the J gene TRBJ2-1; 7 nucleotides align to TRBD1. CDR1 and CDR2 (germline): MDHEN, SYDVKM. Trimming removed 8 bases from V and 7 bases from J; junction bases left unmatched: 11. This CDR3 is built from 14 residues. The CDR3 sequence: CASFPGQWPNEQFF. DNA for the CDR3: TGTGCCAGCTTTCCGGGACAGTGGCCTAATGAGCAGTTCTTC.

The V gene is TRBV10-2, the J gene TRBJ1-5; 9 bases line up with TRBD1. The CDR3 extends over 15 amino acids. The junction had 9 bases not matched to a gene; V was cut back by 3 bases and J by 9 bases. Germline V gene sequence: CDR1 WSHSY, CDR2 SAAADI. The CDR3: CASSEYRGPMWPQHF. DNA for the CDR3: TGCGCCAGCAGTGAATACAGGGGGCCGATGTGGCCCCAGCATTTT.

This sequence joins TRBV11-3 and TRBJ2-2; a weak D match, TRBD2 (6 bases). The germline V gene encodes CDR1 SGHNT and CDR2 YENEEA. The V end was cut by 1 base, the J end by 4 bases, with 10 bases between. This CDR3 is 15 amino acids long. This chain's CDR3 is CASSLAIAVTGELFF. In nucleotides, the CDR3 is TGTGCCAGCAGCTTAGCGATAGCGGTCACCGGGGAGCTGTTTTTT. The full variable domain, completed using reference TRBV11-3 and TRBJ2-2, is EAGVVQSPRYKIIEKKQPVAFWCNPISGHNTLYWYLQNLGQGPELLIRYENEEAVDDSQLPKDRFSAERLKGVDSTLKIQPAELGDSAVYLCASSLAIAVTGELFFGEGSRLTVL.

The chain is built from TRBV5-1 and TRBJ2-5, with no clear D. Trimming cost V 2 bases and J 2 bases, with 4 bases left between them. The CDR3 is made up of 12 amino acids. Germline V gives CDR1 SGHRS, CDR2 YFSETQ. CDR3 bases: TGCGCCAGCAGCTTCAATCAAGAGACCCAGTACTTC. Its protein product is CASSFNQETQYF.

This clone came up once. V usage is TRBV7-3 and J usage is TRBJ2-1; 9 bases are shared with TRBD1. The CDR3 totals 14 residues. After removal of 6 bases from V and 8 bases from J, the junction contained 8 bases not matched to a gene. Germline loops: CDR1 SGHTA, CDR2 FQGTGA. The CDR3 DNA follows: TGTGCCAGCAGTCGACCGGGACAGGGCTATGAGCAGTTCTTC. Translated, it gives CASSRPGQGYEQFF.

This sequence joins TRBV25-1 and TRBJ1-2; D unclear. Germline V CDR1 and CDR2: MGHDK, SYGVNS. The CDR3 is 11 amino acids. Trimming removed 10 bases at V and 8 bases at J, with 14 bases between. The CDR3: CATQFLGGYTF. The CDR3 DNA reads TGTGCCACCCAGTTCTTGGGGGGCTACACCTTC.

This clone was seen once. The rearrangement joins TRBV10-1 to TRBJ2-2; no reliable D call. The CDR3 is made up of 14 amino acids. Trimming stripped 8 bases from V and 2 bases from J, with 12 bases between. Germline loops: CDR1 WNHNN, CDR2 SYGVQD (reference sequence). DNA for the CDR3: TGCGCCAGCTCCGATTCGCCTAACACCGGGGAGCTGTTTTTT. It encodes CASSDSPNTGELFF.

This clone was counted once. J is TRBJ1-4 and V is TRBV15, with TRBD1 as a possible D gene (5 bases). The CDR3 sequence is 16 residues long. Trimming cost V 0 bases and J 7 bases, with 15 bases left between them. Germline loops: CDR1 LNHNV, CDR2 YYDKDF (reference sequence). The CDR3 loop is CATSRDRGVGGEKLFF. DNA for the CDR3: TGTGCCACCAGCAGAGATCGGGGGGTTGGAGGTGAAAAACTGTTTTTT.

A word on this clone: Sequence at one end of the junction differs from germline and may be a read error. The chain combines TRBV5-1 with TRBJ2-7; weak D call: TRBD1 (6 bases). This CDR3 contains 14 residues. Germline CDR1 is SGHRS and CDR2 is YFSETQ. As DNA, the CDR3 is TGCGCCAGCACCCAACAGGGATTCTCCAACGAGCAGTACTTC. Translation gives CASTQQGFSNEQYF.

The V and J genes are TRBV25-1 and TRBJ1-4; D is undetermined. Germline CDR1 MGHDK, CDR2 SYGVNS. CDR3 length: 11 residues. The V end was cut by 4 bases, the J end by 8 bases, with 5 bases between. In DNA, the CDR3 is TGTGCCAGCAGTGGTCTGGAAAAACTGTTTTTT. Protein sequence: CASSGLEKLFF.

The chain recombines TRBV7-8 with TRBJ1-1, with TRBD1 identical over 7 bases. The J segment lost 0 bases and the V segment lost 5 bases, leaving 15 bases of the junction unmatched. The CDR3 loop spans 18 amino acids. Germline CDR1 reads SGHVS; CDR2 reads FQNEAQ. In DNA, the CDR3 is TGTGCCAGCAGCCGAAGAGGTGGACAGGACATGATGAACACTGAAGCTTTCTTT. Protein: CASSRRGGQDMMNTEAFF.

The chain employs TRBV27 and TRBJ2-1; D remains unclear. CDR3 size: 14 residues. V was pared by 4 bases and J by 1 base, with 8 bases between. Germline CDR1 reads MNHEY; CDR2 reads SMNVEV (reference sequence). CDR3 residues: CASSSVGSYNEQFF. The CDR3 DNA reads TGTGCCAGCAGTTCCGTGGGGTCCTACAATGAGCAGTTCTTC.

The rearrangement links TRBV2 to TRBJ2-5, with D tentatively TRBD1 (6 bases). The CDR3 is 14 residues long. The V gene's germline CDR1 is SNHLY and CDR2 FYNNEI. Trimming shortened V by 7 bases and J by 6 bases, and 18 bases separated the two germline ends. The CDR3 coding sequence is TGTGCCAGCACTCGATTCGGCCAGGGGCAGACCCAGTACTTC. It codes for CASTRFGQGQTQYF.

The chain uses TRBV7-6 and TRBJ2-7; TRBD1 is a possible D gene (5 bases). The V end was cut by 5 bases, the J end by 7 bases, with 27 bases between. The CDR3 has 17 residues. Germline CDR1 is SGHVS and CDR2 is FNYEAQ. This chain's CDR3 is CASSRRVTVNSGGEQYF. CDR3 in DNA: TGTGCCAGCAGCCGCCGCGTGACAGTTAATTCCGGTGGGGAGCAGTACTTC.